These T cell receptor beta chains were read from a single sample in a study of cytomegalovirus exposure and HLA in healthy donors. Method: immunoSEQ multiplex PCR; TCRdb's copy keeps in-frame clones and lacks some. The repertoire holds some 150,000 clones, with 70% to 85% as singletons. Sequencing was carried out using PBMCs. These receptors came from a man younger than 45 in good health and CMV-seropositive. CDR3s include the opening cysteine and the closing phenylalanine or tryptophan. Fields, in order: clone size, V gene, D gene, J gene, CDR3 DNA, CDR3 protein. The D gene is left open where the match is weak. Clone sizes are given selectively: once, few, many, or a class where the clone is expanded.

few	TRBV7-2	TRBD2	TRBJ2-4	TGTGCCAGCAGCTTGTCTAGCGGGGGGGTCCGAAACATTCAGTACTTC	CASSLSSGGVRNIQYF
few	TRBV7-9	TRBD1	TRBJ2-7	TGTGCCAGCAGCTTGCCGACAGGGGAATCCGAGCAGTACTTC	CASSLPTGESEQYF
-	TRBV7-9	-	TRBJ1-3	TGTGCCAGCAGCCGACCGGCGGCAGGGAGAAACACCATATATTTT	CASSRPAAGRNTIYF
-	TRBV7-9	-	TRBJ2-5	TGTGCCAGCAGGCAAGCAGAGACCCAGTACTTC	CASRQAETQYF
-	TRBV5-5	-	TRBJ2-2	TGTGCCAGCAGCCCTAGTTCCAACACCGGGGAGCTGTTTTTT	CASSPSSNTGELFF
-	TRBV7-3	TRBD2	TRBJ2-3	TGTGCCAGCAGCCAAGACCGATGGACTAGCGAGACGGAAGATACGCAGTATTTT	CASSQDRWTSETEDTQYF
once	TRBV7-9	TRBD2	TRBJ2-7	TGTGCCAGCAGCTTAACTAGCGGGAGCTACGAGCAGTACTTC	CASSLTSGSYEQYF
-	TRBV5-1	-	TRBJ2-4	TGCGCCAGCAGCGCCGCCCGAGGGAACGATTTAGCCAAAAACATTCAGTACTTC	CASSAARGNDLAKNIQYF
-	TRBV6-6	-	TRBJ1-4	TGTGCCAGCAGTTACCCTGGGACTGTCAATGAAAAACTGTTTTTT	CASSYPGTVNEKLFF
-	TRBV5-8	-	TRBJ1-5	TGTGCCAGCAGCCCACTAGTCCTCCGGCAAAGGCCTCAGCCCCAGCATTTT	CASSPLVLRQRPQPQHF
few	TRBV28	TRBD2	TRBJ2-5	TGTGCCAGCGCTAGCGGGAGTACGGGGGAGACCCAGTACTTC	CASASGSTGETQYF
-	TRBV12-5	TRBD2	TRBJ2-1	TGTGCTAGTGGCCAATATCCGGGACTAGCGAACAATGAGCAGTTCTTC	CASGQYPGLANNEQFF
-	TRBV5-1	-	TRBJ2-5	TGCGCCAGCAGCTTGACCACCCGGGACAAAGACTTC	CASSLTTRDKDF
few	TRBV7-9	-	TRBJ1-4	TGTGCCAGCAGCTTACGAGATGTCGCAACTAATGAAAAACTGTTTTTT	CASSLRDVATNEKLFF